Listed below are T cell receptor beta chains from one sample, sequenced in a study of identifying expanded T cells in peripheral blood. The repertoire was sequenced with immunoSEQ multiplex PCR; TCRdb's copy has only in-frame clones and lacks some. This table has about 91,000 clones, around 88% appearing once. Specimen: blood. The receptors here all came from a person aged 18-70 years in good health. CDR3s include the opening cysteine and the closing phenylalanine or tryptophan. D genes are given only for firm matches. Only some rows state a clone size, as once, few, many or a class for expanded clones.

clone_size j_call d_call v_call cdr3_aa cdr3_nt
NA TRBJ1-3 TRBD1 TRBV4-1 CASSQDRGPGNTIYF TGCGCCAGCAGCCAAGACAGGGGGCCTGGAAACACCATATATTTT
NA TRBJ2-4 NA TRBV4-1 CASSQQGKLNIQYF TGCGCCAGCAGCCAACAGGGCAAACTAAACATTCAGTACTTC
NA TRBJ1-2 NA TRBV4-2 CASSQTRTAPNYGYTF TGTGCCAGCAGCCAAACGAGGACAGCTCCGAACTATGGCTACACCTTC
NA TRBJ1-1 NA TRBV6-1 CASTPWTVNTEAFF TGTGCCAGCACCCCCTGGACTGTGAACACTGAAGCTTTCTTT
NA TRBJ2-1 TRBD2 TRBV7-2 CASSRVAGEAGEQFF TGTGCCAGCAGCCGCGTGGCGGGAGAGGCGGGTGAGCAGTTCTTC
NA TRBJ1-1 NA TRBV7-9 CASSQLGKKGENTEAFF TGTGCCAGCAGCCAACTGGGGAAGAAGGGTGAGAACACTGAAGCTTTCTTT
NA TRBJ2-3 NA TRBV29-1 CSVDVNTDTQYF TGCAGCGTTGACGTCAACACAGATACGCAGTATTTT
few TRBJ2-7 TRBD2 TRBV4-1 CASSQDPQRGTRAYEQYF TGCGCCAGCAGCCAAGACCCCCAGCGGGGGACCCGGGCCTACGAGCAGTACTTC
NA TRBJ2-7 NA TRBV28 CASSSYYRETSYEQYF TGTGCCAGCAGTTCTTATTACAGGGAAACTTCCTACGAGCAGTACTTC
once TRBJ2-3 TRBD1 TRBV6-1 CASRTGAFTDTQYF TGTGCCAGTAGAACAGGGGCCTTCACAGATACGCAGTATTTT
NA TRBJ2-3 TRBD2 TRBV6-1 CASSPRTSGTDTQYF TGTGCCAGCAGCCCAAGGACTAGCGGGACAGATACGCAGTATTTT
NA TRBJ1-2 NA TRBV9 CASTREGVAGAKKSGYTF TGTGCCAGCACCAGGGAAGGGGTCGCCGGCGCGAAAAAGAGTGGCTACACCTTC
NA TRBJ2-5 NA TRBV7-3 CASSLMASEETQYF TGTGCCAGCAGCTTAATGGCTAGTGAAGAGACCCAGTACTTC
few TRBJ2-7 NA TRBV6-1 CATKSELGSSYEQYF TGTGCCACTAAATCAGAACTAGGGAGCTCCTACGAGCAGTACTTC
NA TRBJ1-1 NA TRBV9 CASSVGGSNTEAFF TGTGCCAGCAGCGTTGGAGGATCGAACACTGAAGCTTTCTTT
NA TRBJ1-5 NA TRBV28 CASYKATTSNQPQHF TGTGCCAGCTACAAGGCGACGACTAGCAATCAGCCCCAGCATTTT
NA TRBJ2-7 NA TRBV27 CASSLDSMKYEQYF TGTGCCAGCAGTTTAGACAGTATGAAATACGAGCAGTACTTC
NA TRBJ2-7 TRBD2 TRBV6-4 CASSRTSGGVDEQYF TGTGCCAGCAGCCGGACTAGCGGGGGCGTCGACGAGCAGTACTTC
few TRBJ1-1 TRBD1 TRBV6-5 CASSYSTGELTEAFF TGTGCCAGCAGTTACTCGACAGGGGAGTTGACTGAAGCTTTCTTT
NA TRBJ1-2 NA TRBV5-4 CASISSSFYGYTF TGTGCCAGCATCTCTTCCTCTTTCTATGGCTACACCTTC
NA TRBJ2-1 TRBD2 TRBV19 CASSIGTTYNEQFF TGTGCCAGTAGTATTGGGACTACCTACAATGAGCAGTTCTTC
NA TRBJ2-7 TRBD2 TRBV7-3 CASSPAGDWSEQYF TGTGCCAGCAGCCCAGCGGGAGATTGGTCCGAGCAGTACTTC
NA TRBJ1-1 TRBD1 TRBV18 CASSPPTGVTEAFF TGTGCCAGCTCACCACCGACAGGGGTAACTGAAGCTTTCTTT
NA TRBJ1-1 NA TRBV6-6 CASSRNTEAFF TGTGCCAGCAGCCGGAACACTGAAGCTTTCTTT
NA TRBJ1-6 NA TRBV21-1 CASWEWLYNSPLHF TGTGCCAGCTGGGAATGGCTTTATAATTCACCCCTCCACTTT
NA TRBJ2-7 TRBD1 TRBV4-1 CASSQKPWGQGNNEQYF TGCGCCAGCAGCCAAAAGCCCTGGGGACAGGGTAACAACGAGCAGTACTTC
NA TRBJ2-7 TRBD2 TRBV5-1 CASSLSVSGGGEQYF TGCGCCAGCAGCTTGAGCGTTAGCGGGGGCGGCGAGCAGTACTTC
NA TRBJ1-5 NA TRBV28 CASSLADSNQPQHF TGTGCCAGCAGTTTGGCAGATAGCAATCAGCCCCAGCATTTT
NA TRBJ2-7 TRBD2 TRBV6-6 CASSYRREAPYEQYF TGTGCCAGCAGCTACAGGCGGGAGGCCCCTTACGAGCAGTACTTC
NA TRBJ2-2 NA TRBV7-2 CASSLRTAYTGELFF TGTGCCAGCAGCTTAAGGACGGCCTACACCGGGGAGCTGTTTTTT
NA TRBJ2-7 TRBD1 TRBV6-6 CASSVGQTSEQYF TGTGCCAGCAGCGTGGGACAGACTTCCGAGCAGTACTTC
NA TRBJ1-1 NA TRBV27 CASSPNRAIGEAFF TGTGCCAGCAGTCCTAACAGGGCGATCGGTGAAGCTTTCTTT
once TRBJ2-7 TRBD1 TRBV6-4 CASRLRQGSVEQYF TGTGCCAGCAGACTTAGACAGGGCTCTGTGGAGCAGTACTTC